This TCR beta chain was found in a study of T-cell reconstitution after alpha-beta-depleted transplantation in children. The CDR3 runs to 14 residues. Per the germline V gene, CDR1 is LNHNV and CDR2 is YYDKDF (reference sequence). V was pared by 0 bases and J by 3 bases, with 2 bases of the junction left unmatched. The library targeted TCRbeta and was prepared with unique molecular identifiers. In TCRdb, the PCR reads were re-called with MiXCR into one record per CDR3 protein. The sample shows some 240,000 distinct CDR3 sequences, approximately 9.9% of them seen only once. This clonotype has a count of ten or more.

The receptor comes from a human donor who donated a stem cell graft to a child with SCID. The specimen comprised PBMCs from the stem cell graft donor, sampled from the stem cell graft. This chain joins TRBV15 and TRBJ2-7; 7 nucleotides match TRBD1. This chain's CDR3 is CATSREGGLYEQYF. CDR3 in DNA: TGTGCCACCAGCAGAGAAGGGGGCCTCTACGAGCAGTACTTC.